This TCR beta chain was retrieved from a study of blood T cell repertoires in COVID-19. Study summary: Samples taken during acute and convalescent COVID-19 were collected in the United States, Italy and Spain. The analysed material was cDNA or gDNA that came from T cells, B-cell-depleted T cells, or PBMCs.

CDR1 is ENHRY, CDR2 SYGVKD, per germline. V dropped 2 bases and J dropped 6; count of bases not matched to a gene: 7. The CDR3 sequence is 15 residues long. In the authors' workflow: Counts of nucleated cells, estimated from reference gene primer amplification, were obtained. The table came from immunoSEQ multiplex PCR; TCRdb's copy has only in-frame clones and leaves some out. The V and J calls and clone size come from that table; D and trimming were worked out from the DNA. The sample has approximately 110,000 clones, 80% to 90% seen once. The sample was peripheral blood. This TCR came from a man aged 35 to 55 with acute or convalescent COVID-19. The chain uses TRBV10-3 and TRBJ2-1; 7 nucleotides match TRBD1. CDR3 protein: CAISETGTDLNEQFF. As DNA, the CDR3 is TGTGCCATCAGTGAGACCGGGACAGATCTCAATGAGCAGTTCTTC.